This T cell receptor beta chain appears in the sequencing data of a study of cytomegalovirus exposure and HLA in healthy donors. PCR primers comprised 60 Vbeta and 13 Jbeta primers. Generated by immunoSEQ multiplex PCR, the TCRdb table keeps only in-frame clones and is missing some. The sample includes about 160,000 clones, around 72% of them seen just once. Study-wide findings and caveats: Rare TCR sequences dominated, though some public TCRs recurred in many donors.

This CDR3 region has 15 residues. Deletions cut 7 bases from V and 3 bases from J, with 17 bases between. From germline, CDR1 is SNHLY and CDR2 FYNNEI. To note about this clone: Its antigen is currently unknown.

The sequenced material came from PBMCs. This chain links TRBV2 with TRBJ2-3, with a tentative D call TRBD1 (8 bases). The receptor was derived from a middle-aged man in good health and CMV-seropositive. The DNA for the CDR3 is TGTGCCAGCAAGAGGAACAGGGGGGGGACAGATACGCAGTATTTT. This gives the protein CASKRNRGGTDTQYF. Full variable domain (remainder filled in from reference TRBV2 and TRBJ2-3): EPEVTQTPSHQVTQMGQEVILRCVPISNHLYFYWYRQILGQKVEFLVSFYNNEISEKSEIFDDQFSVERPDGSNFTLKIRSTKLEDSAMYFCASKRNRGGTDTQYFGPGTRLTVL.